This is a list of T cell receptor beta chains from one sample in a study of cytotoxic CD8 clonotypes in ibrutinib-treated CLL. Profiled with immunoSEQ multiplex PCR; TCRdb holds only in-frame clones, not every one. The sample carries 42,000 or so clones, 65% to 70% recorded once. This sample comprised PBMCs, obtained at disease progression, from a patient treated with ibrutinib. The receptors here all came from a human donor with chronic lymphocytic leukemia. Both conserved end residues are part of each CDR3. D genes are given only for firm matches. Not all rows give a size; the values are once, few, many and, for expanded clones, a class.

v_gene	j_gene	abundance	d_gene	CDR3aa	CDR3nt
TRBV5-4	TRBJ2-3	medium-sized	TRBD2	CASSLASSGSTDTQYF	TGTGCCAGCAGCTTGGCCTCTAGCGGGAGTACAGATACGCAGTATTTT
TRBV19	TRBJ1-6	-	-	CASSRRSSYNSPLHF	TGTGCCAGTAGTAGGAGGAGCTCCTATAATTCACCCCTCCACTTT
TRBV4-1	TRBJ2-6	-	TRBD1	CASSQPPDRVLGANVLTF	TGCGCCAGCAGCCAGCCCCCGGACAGGGTCCTTGGGGCCAACGTCCTGACTTTC
TRBV6-1	TRBJ1-6	-	TRBD1	CASRTGIESPLHF	TGTGCCAGCAGGACAGGGATCGAGTCACCCCTCCACTTT
TRBV6-6	TRBJ1-1	few	-	CASTLRGNTEAFF	TGTGCCAGCACCCTCAGGGGGAACACTGAAGCTTTCTTT
TRBV7-9	TRBJ2-1	-	-	CASSPPWRESEQFF	TGTGCCAGCAGCCCGCCTTGGAGGGAGTCTGAGCAGTTCTTC
TRBV29-1	TRBJ2-1	once	-	CSVVIRDAGTASYNEQFF	TGCAGCGTTGTAATTAGAGACGCGGGGACAGCCTCCTACAATGAGCAGTTCTTC
TRBV6-5	TRBJ1-4	-	TRBD1	CASADRPNEKLFF	TGTGCCAGCGCGGACAGGCCAAATGAAAAACTGTTTTTT
TRBV18	TRBJ2-3	few	-	CASSTSGREADTQYF	TGTGCCAGCTCGACTTCCGGGCGGGAAGCAGATACGCAGTATTTT
TRBV7-2	TRBJ2-3	few	-	CASSKTRDIADTQYF	TGTGCCAGCAGCAAGACTAGGGACATTGCAGATACGCAGTATTTT
TRBV7-2	TRBJ2-1	-	-	CASSFDLYNEQFF	TGTGCCAGCAGCTTCGACTTGTACAATGAGCAGTTCTTC
TRBV28	TRBJ1-5	-	-	CASSPGARDLGGNQPQHF	TGTGCCAGCAGTCCAGGAGCCCGGGACCTAGGGGGCAATCAGCCCCAGCATTTT
TRBV2	TRBJ2-4	-	-	CASSEIEGRSAKNIQYF	TGTGCCAGCAGTGAGATCGAGGGCAGGTCGGCCAAAAACATTCAGTACTTC
TRBV18	TRBJ2-7	-	TRBD1	CASSPGQDYEQYF	TGTGCCAGCTCACCGGGACAGGACTACGAGCAGTACTTC
TRBV27	TRBJ2-7	-	TRBD1	CASRKGQGTYEQYF	TGTGCCAGCAGGAAAGGACAGGGAACCTACGAGCAGTACTTC
TRBV1	TRBJ2-1	-	-	CTSSPTPTGVVDEQFF	TGCACCAGCAGCCCGACTCCCACAGGGGTTGTTGATGAGCAGTTCTTC
TRBV28	TRBJ2-3	-	TRBD2	CASSRWGEGLNTQYF	TGTGCCAGCAGTCGTTGGGGGGAGGGCTTGAATACGCAGTATTTT
TRBV5-1	TRBJ2-2	-	-	CASSTTGHLTGELFF	TGCGCCAGCAGCACCACGGGACACCTCACCGGGGAGCTGTTTTTT
TRBV7-3	TRBJ1-2	-	-	CASSSDSFYGYTF	TGTGCCAGCAGCTCCGACAGCTTCTATGGCTACACCTTC
TRBV7-9	TRBJ2-1	-	-	CASSPVGVEGYSNEQFF	TGTGCCAGCAGCCCAGTTGGAGTGGAGGGCTACAGCAATGAGCAGTTCTTC
TRBV14	TRBJ2-7	few	TRBD1	CASSRDRGDEQYF	TGTGCCAGTTCCCGGGACAGGGGAGACGAGCAGTACTTC
TRBV15	TRBJ1-1	-	-	CATSRDRRGLEAFF	TGTGCCACCAGCAGAGATAGGAGGGGACTCGAAGCTTTCTTT
TRBV15	TRBJ1-1	once	TRBD1	CATRGQVEAFF	TGTGCCACCAGAGGACAGGTTGAAGCTTTCTTT
TRBV6-1	TRBJ1-3	-	-	CASSEPRQATGNTIYF	TGTGCCAGCAGTGAACCGCGACAAGCTACCGGAAACACCATATATTTT
TRBV18	TRBJ1-2	once	TRBD1	CASRPSGGQASNYGYTF	TGTGCCAGCCGCCCTAGTGGGGGACAGGCTTCTAACTATGGCTACACCTTC
TRBV7-3	TRBJ2-3	-	TRBD1	CASSLGQGTTDTQYF	TGTGCCAGCAGCTTAGGACAGGGGACTACAGATACGCAGTATTTT
TRBV27	TRBJ2-7	-	TRBD1	CASSWAGTGDYEQYF	TGTGCCAGCAGTTGGGCCGGGACAGGAGACTACGAGCAGTACTTC
TRBV5-1	TRBJ1-2	few	TRBD1	CASSTTGDYGYTF	TGCGCCAGCAGCACGACAGGGGACTATGGCTACACCTTC
TRBV5-6	TRBJ2-7	-	-	CASSLVAVRAYEQYF	TGTGCCAGCAGCTTGGTGGCCGTGAGGGCCTACGAGCAGTACTTC
TRBV5-1	TRBJ2-3	-	TRBD1	CATKQGVEVDTQYF	TGCGCCACCAAACAGGGGGTCGAGGTAGATACGCAGTATTTT
TRBV27	TRBJ2-7	-	-	CASSQGTYPYEQYF	TGTGCCAGCAGTCAGGGGACATACCCGTACGAGCAGTACTTC
TRBV5-1	TRBJ2-3	few	-	CASSLAQGTDTQYF	TGCGCCAGCAGCTTGGCACAGGGCACAGATACGCAGTATTTT
TRBV28	TRBJ2-1	-	-	CASSSRTQGRRGNEQFF	TGTGCCAGCAGTTCGCGAACACAGGGGAGGCGGGGCAATGAGCAGTTCTTC
TRBV5-1	TRBJ2-7	-	TRBD1	CASSSTGGDEQYF	TGCGCCAGCAGCAGTACAGGGGGCGACGAGCAGTACTTC
TRBV29-1	TRBJ2-1	-	-	CSGQENEQFF	TGCAGCGGACAGGAGAATGAGCAGTTCTTC
TRBV4-3	TRBJ1-2	medium-sized	-	CASSQSTLGGYTF	TGCGCCAGCAGCCAATCGACCTTGGGGGGCTACACCTTC
TRBV7-8	TRBJ2-1	-	-	CASSLGDPAYNEQFF	TGTGCCAGCAGCTTGGGAGACCCCGCCTACAATGAGCAGTTCTTC
TRBV30	TRBJ2-1	-	-	CAWSVVYNEQFF	TGTGCCTGGAGTGTTGTCTACAATGAGCAGTTCTTC
TRBV25-1	TRBJ2-1	-	TRBD2	CASIAGGSSYNEQFF	TGTGCCAGTATAGCGGGAGGGAGCTCCTACAATGAGCAGTTCTTC
TRBV7-3	TRBJ2-1	-	TRBD2	CASSSIAGVRNGQFF	TGTGCCAGCAGCTCGATAGCGGGAGTGAGGAATGGGCAGTTCTTC
TRBV12-5	TRBJ2-7	few	-	CASGLAIQAPGHEQYF	TGTGCTAGTGGTTTGGCGATACAGGCCCCGGGGCACGAGCAGTACTTC